This T cell receptor (beta chain) is drawn from a study of a mutant IDH1 vaccine in newly diagnosed glioma. About the research overall: A roughly 60% male, approximately 38% female split and a mean age of about 43 years characterized treated patients. Most had both radiotherapy and temozolomide beforehand; others had only one.

This CDR3 has 13 residues. The germline gives CDR1 LNHDA, CDR2 SQIVND (reference sequence). The V end was cut by 1 base, the J end by 1 base, with 4 bases between. As concerns this clone: Antigen: not known.

Generated by immunoSEQ multiplex PCR, the TCRdb table keeps only in-frame clones and is missing some. Here the sample spans some 15,000 clones, over 95% being singletons. Time point defined: baseline, week 1 (first vaccination visit). Stated treatment: pre-vaccination baseline after standard-of-care therapy. Study-wide results and limits: In roughly 93% of patients, immune responses induced by the vaccine occurred.

The chain uses TRBV19 and TRBJ1-1, with D uncertain. This clonotype originated in a young woman with glioma. Some clones in this sample may be carry-over from other donors' samples. The sample consisted of peripheral blood mononuclear cells (PBMCs), taken from a glioma patient treated with radiotherapy, temozolomide or both. The DNA of the CDR3 is TGTGCCAGTAGTATAGGCAGGAACACTGAAGCTTTCTTT. It translates to CASSIGRNTEAFF.